The 24 T cell receptor beta chains given below trace back to one sample, sequenced in a study of CD8+CD57+ T cells in acquired aplastic anemia. The sequenced patients had an expansion of CD8+CD57+ cells seen by flow cytometry. Genomic DNA templated the TCR beta VDJ and CDR3 profiling. TCRdb fed the reads into MiXCR, producing one record per CDR3 protein. The sample has around 200,000 distinct CDR3 sequences, 55% to 65% seen once; the top ten hold around three fifths. Sequencing input: sorted CD4+, CD8+, or CD8+CD57+ T cells (not recorded which) from PBMCs. The receptors shown here come from a human donor with aplastic anemia.

The chain employs TRBV29-1 and TRBJ1-2; perhaps TRBD1 as D (5 bases). This CDR3 comprises 13 residues. Trimming shortened V by 1 base and J by 5 bases, and 11 bases separated the two germline ends. The germline gives CDR1 SQVTM, CDR2 ANQGSEA. In nucleotides, the CDR3 is TGCAGCGTTGAAGGACCGGGACGTTATGGCTACACCTTC. This translates into CSVEGPGRYGYTF.

The genes are TRBV7-8 and TRBJ2-5, with D perhaps TRBD1 (5 bases). CDR3 length: 15 amino acids. Germline V gene data show CDR1 as SGHVS and CDR2 as FQNEAQ. The germline V and J ends were trimmed by 1 base and 5 bases, with 14 bases remaining between them. CDR3 DNA: TGTGCCAGCAGCTTAGGACCTCAGGGTCCCGAGACCCAGTACTTC. This encodes CASSLGPQGPETQYF.

The genes are TRBV12-3 or TRBV12-4 and TRBJ2-3; D remains unclear. V was trimmed by 1 base and J by 2 bases, leaving 13 bases between them. The CDR3 has 16 residues. The CDR3, as DNA: TGTGCCAGCAGTTTAGGCTTGGGCAGGTACACAGATACGCAGTATTTT. It encodes CASSLGLGRYTDTQYF.

V is TRBV10-3 and J is TRBJ2-5; 11 nucleotides line up with TRBD1. With 3 bases clipped from V and 2 bases from J, the junction kept 2 bases outside the gene matches. Germline CDR1 is ENHRY and CDR2 is SYGVKD. The CDR3 consists of 15 residues. For the CDR3, the DNA is TGTGCCATCAGTGAAAGGGACAGGGGGCAAGAGACCCAGTACTTC. Encoded protein: CAISERDRGQETQYF.

The DNA of the CDR3 is TGTGCCAGCAGCCAAGGGAGGTCCGATGGCTACACCTTC. This translates into CASSQGRSDGYTF. The V call is TRBV14, the J call TRBJ1-2, with D unclear. Trimming pared 1 base from V and 6 bases from J, leaving 9 bases between. The germline gives CDR1 SGHDN, CDR2 FVKESK. The CDR3 spans 13 residues. The whole variable domain, remainder taken from reference TRBV14 and TRBJ1-2, is EAGVTQFPSHSVIEKGQTVTLRCDPISGHDNLYWYRRVMGKEIKFLLHFVKESKQDESGMPNNRFLAERTGGTYSTLKVQPAELEDSGVYFCASSQGRSDGYTFGSGTRLTVV.

The V call is TRBV6-1, the J call TRBJ1-1; D gene unclear. V lost 4 bases and J lost 0, with 12 bases in between. Germline CDR1 reads MNHNS; CDR2 reads SASEGT. The CDR3 runs 15 residues. As DNA, the CDR3 is TGTGCCAGCAGTGGTTTTGCAGGAATGAACACTGAAGCTTTCTTT. The encoded protein is CASSGFAGMNTEAFF.

This clonotype was seen a handful of times. The CDR3 protein is CASSVGQGLSGELFF. CDR3 DNA: TGTGCCAGTAGTGTGGGACAGGGTCTATCCGGGGAGCTGTTTTTT. J is TRBJ2-2 and V is TRBV19; 9 bases are shared with TRBD1. Germline values: CDR1 LNHDA, CDR2 SQIVND (reference sequence). The CDR3 consists of 15 residues. Losses at the gene ends were 5 bases for V and 6 bases for J; bases not matched to a gene: 7.

The table lists this clonotype with a few counts. The rearrangement joins TRBV24-1 to TRBJ2-2; no definite D call. The germline V gene encodes CDR1 KGHDR and CDR2 SFDVKD. Trimming cost V 7 bases and J 6 bases, with 8 bases left between them. The CDR3 spans 12 residues. The CDR3 loop is CATSQEAGELFF. In nucleotides, the CDR3 is TGTGCCACCAGCCAAGAAGCCGGGGAGCTGTTTTTT.

The rearrangement uses TRBV6-5 and TRBJ2-2; TRBD1 aligns across 7 bases. V trimming: 0 bases; J trimming: 5 bases; junction bases outside the gene matches: 9. Germline assignment: CDR1 MNHEY and CDR2 SVGAGI. This CDR3 comprises 17 residues. The CDR3 DNA sequence: TGTGCCAGCAGTTACTCGTCGGCGTCAGGGGGTACCGGGGAGCTGTTTTTT. Amino acids: CASSYSSASGGTGELFF.

The table lists this clonotype with a few counts. The chain has TRBV7-3 and TRBJ2-1; no clear D gene. This CDR3 is 13 amino acids long. The germline V and J ends were trimmed by 5 bases and 7 bases, with 12 bases remaining between them. Germline loops: CDR1 SGHTA, CDR2 FQGTGA. The CDR3 region has the DNA TGTGCCAGCAGCCAAGGGTTAGGGAATGAGCAGTTCTTC. This translates into CASSQGLGNEQFF.

J is TRBJ2-7 and V is TRBV7-2, with TRBD1 as a possible D gene (6 bases). V dropped 0 bases and J dropped 5 bases, with 11 bases sitting between them. This CDR3 spans 14 amino acids. Germline V lookup: CDR1 SGHTA, CDR2 FQGNSA. The CDR3 nucleotides are TGTGCCAGCAGCTTAGCTCACAGGGCCCACGAGCAGTACTTC. Residues: CASSLAHRAHEQYF.

The chain couples TRBV19 to TRBJ2-1; the D is unclear. Germline V gene data show CDR1 as LNHDA and CDR2 as SQIVND (reference sequence). Trimming shortened V by 7 bases and J by 4 bases, and 14 bases separated the two germline ends. This CDR3 is built from 14 residues. The CDR3 region has the DNA TGTGCCAGTAACACGGGCACTGATTACAATGAGCAGTTCTTC. Translating it yields CASNTGTDYNEQFF.

This clonotype was seen at least ten times. This could be a read error, since a much larger clone is one nucleotide away. The V gene is TRBV7-9, the J gene TRBJ2-7; D gene unclear. CDR3 length: 11 residues. Trimming removed 5 bases from V and 0 bases from J, with 2 bases in between. Germline assignment: CDR1 SEHNR and CDR2 FQNEAQ (reference sequence). In DNA form, the CDR3 reads TGTGCCAGCAGCCCCTCCTACGAGCAGTACTTC. Protein product: CASSPSYEQYF. The full variable domain, rest sourced from reference TRBV7-9 and TRBJ2-7, is DTGVSQNPRHKITKRGQNVTFRCDPISEHNRLYWYRQTLGQGPEFLTYFQNEAQLEKSRLLSDRFSAERPKGSFSTLEIQRTEQGDSAMYLCASSPSYEQYFGPGTRLTVT.

This clonotype was counted only a few times. The chain uses TRBV7-8 and TRBJ1-2, with 8 bases that match TRBD1. V lost 1 base to trimming and J lost 2 bases; unmatched junction nucleotides: 3. Germline CDR1 reads SGHVS; CDR2 reads FQNEAQ. The CDR3 has 15 residues. The CDR3 DNA follows: TGTGCCAGCAGCTTAGACAGGGGGAGAAACTATGGCTACACCTTC. Its protein product is CASSLDRGRNYGYTF.

This rearrangement joins TRBV20-1 to TRBJ2-7; D is tentatively TRBD1 or TRBD2 (5 bases each). The CDR3 contains 13 residues. Germline V gene lookup returns CDR1 DFQATT and CDR2 SNEGSKA (reference sequence). V shed 3 bases and J shed 6 bases, with 15 bases lying between them. As DNA, the CDR3 is TGCAGTGCTAGCGGGACGGACACCTTCGAGCAGTACTTC. The encoded protein is CSASGTDTFEQYF.

The chain employs TRBV29-1 and TRBJ1-2, with D uncertain. This CDR3 is 11 amino acids long. CDR1 is SQVTM, CDR2 ANQGSEA, per germline. V lost 7 bases and J 8 bases, leaving 14 bases between the germline ends. The CDR3 DNA reads TGCAGCGCACCGACCGAAGGGGGCTACACCTTC. Protein product: CSAPTEGGYTF.

This clonotype was recorded at least ten times. The genes are TRBV6-5 and TRBJ2-3, with D uncertain. The germline V gene encodes CDR1 MNHEY and CDR2 SVGAGI. The CDR3 has 14 amino acids. Trimming shortened V by 2 bases and J by 0 bases, and 6 bases separated the two germline ends. The CDR3 bases are TGTGCCAGCAGTTACGGTCTTAGCACAGATACGCAGTATTTT. Residues: CASSYGLSTDTQYF.

The J gene is TRBJ1-2, the V gene TRBV24-1, with 7 bases fitting TRBD1. Per germline, CDR1 KGHDR and CDR2 SFDVKD. J was trimmed by 6 bases and V by 3 bases; bases with no gene match: 12. CDR3 length: 16 amino acids. The CDR3 coding sequence is TGTGCCACCAGTGATCCAGAACAGGGGAGGGAGGATGGCTACACCTTC. This codes for CATSDPEQGREDGYTF.

As concerns this clonotype: This may come from a read error, since a much larger clone is one base off. The J gene is TRBJ2-7, the V gene TRBV3-1; no reliable D call. CDR1 and CDR2 (germline): LGHDT, YNNKEL (reference sequence). The CDR3 has 11 amino acids. CDR3 sequence reads: CASSQEPVIHF. CDR3 DNA: TGTGCCAGCAGCCAAGAACCAGTTATACACTTC.

The genes are TRBV29-1 and TRBJ2-1; no reliable D call. Germline CDR1 and CDR2: SQVTM and ANQGSEA. The CDR3 runs 12 residues. Trimming shortened V by 4 bases and J by 2 bases, and 6 bases separated the two germline ends. CDR3 DNA sequence: TGCAGCGTTGCCCGTGCCTACAATGAGCAGTTCTTC. Protein product: CSVARAYNEQFF.

In its sample, this clonotype was seen a few times. V gene TRBV20-1 combines with J gene TRBJ2-7, with a possible D match to TRBD1 (6 bases). CDR1 is DFQATT, CDR2 SNEGSKA, per germline (reference sequence). V was shortened by 0 bases and J by 2 bases, with 11 bases between the two germline ends. The CDR3 is 14 amino acids. The CDR3 is CSAREGPGAYEQYF. The CDR3 coding sequence is TGCAGTGCTAGAGAGGGTCCAGGGGCCTACGAGCAGTACTTC.

This rearrangement joins TRBV5-1 to TRBJ2-3; D may match TRBD1 or TRBD2 (5 bases each). The CDR3 contains 16 residues. Germline CDR1 reads SGHRS; CDR2 reads YFSETQ. Deletions cut 4 bases from V and 0 bases from J, with 15 bases between. The CDR3 DNA reads as TGCGCCAGCAGCGCTCACCGGGACCTTAGCACAGATACGCAGTATTTT. Translation: CASSAHRDLSTDTQYF. Full variable domain (missing parts from reference TRBV5-1 and TRBJ2-3): KAGVTQTPRYLIKTRGQQVTLSCSPISGHRSVSWYQQTPGQGLQFLFEYFSETQRNKGNFPGRFSGRQFSNSRSEMNVSTLELGDSALYLCASSAHRDLSTDTQYFGPGTRLTVL.

In this sample, this clonotype turned up a few times. A read error is possible here, since a much larger clone lies one base away. The rearrangement links TRBV12-3 or TRBV12-4 to TRBJ2-6; D call uncertain. The V end was cut by 6 bases, the J end by 0 bases, with 6 bases between. The CDR3 extends over 14 amino acids. The CDR3 DNA follows: TGTGCCAGCAGCCCCCCCTCTGGGGCCAACGTCCTGACTTTC. It is translated as CASSPPSGANVLTF.

The V gene is TRBV7-2, the J gene TRBJ2-7; 15 nucleotides line up with TRBD2. CDR3 length: 15 amino acids. Per germline, CDR1 SGHTA and CDR2 FQGNSA. The ends lost 5 bases at V and 4 bases at J; junction bases unmatched: 3. CDR3 coding DNA: TGTGCCAGCAGCATGGGGACTAGCGGGGGGTACGAGCAGTACTTC. Its protein product is CASSMGTSGGYEQYF. The whole variable domain, filled in from reference TRBV7-2 and TRBJ2-7, reads GAGVSQSPSNKVTEKGKDVELRCDPISGHTALYWYRQSLGQGLEFLIYFQGNSAPDKSGLPSDRFSAERTGGSVSTLTIQRTQQEDSAVYLCASSMGTSGGYEQYFGPGTRLTVT.